This T cell receptor (beta chain) was obtained from a study of early T cells in non-severe SARS-CoV-2 infection. Per the germline V gene, CDR1 is SGHTA and CDR2 is FQGNSA. The CDR3 spans 18 residues. The germline V and J ends were trimmed by 3 bases and 0 bases, with 21 bases remaining between them. TCRdb fed the 5' RACE reads into MiXCR, producing one record per CDR3 protein. The data hold around 93,000 distinct CDR3 sequences, with 9.5% to 15% observed a single time. The chain is built from TRBV7-2 and TRBJ2-7, with D maybe TRBD1 (5 bases). The sequence derives from an adult who was a healthcare worker with PCR-confirmed SARS-CoV-2 infection or an uninfected control (not recorded which). Sequencing used whole blood, obtained at baseline. The CDR3: CASSFPILSQGVSYEQYF. The CDR3 DNA sequence: TGTGCCAGCAGCTTCCCCATCTTATCTCAGGGTGTCTCCTACGAGCAGTACTTC.